This TCR beta chain was observed in a study of blood T cell repertoires in COVID-19. Overall study: In each case, the material was cDNA or gDNA derived from T cells, B-cell-depleted T cells, or PBMCs.

The CDR3 contains 15 residues. CDR1 is MNHEY and CDR2 is SVGAGI in the germline V gene. V lost 2 bases and J lost 6, with 13 bases in between. Original methodology: For nucleated cells, counts were estimated from reference gene primer amplification. Sequencing used immunoSEQ multiplex PCR; TCRdb keeps in-frame clones, though not all of them. That table gives V, J and clone size, and the DNA gave D and trimming. The sample lists more than 65,000 clones; more than 80% were seen once. J is TRBJ1-4 and V is TRBV6-5; the D gene is possibly TRBD1 (5 bases). The specimen sequenced was peripheral blood. This TCR was sampled from a man of 80 years or more with acute or convalescent COVID-19. The CDR3: CASSYGAGVDEKLFF. Written as DNA, the CDR3 is TGTGCCAGCAGTTACGGTGCGGGGGTTGATGAAAAACTGTTTTTT.